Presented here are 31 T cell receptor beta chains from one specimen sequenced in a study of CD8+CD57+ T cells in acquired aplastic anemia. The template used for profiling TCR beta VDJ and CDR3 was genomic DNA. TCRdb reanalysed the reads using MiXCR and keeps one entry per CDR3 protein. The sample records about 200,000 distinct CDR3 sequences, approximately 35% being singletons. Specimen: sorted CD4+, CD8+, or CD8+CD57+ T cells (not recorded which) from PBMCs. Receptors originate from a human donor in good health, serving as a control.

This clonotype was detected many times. The CDR3 DNA follows: TGTGCCACCTCCGGGGATGGAAACACCATATATTTT. This translates into CATSGDGNTIYF. The chain couples TRBV2 to TRBJ1-3, with D unclear. Germline values: CDR1 SNHLY, CDR2 FYNNEI. The CDR3 length is 12 residues. Trimming removed 10 bases at V and 3 bases at J, with 10 bases between.

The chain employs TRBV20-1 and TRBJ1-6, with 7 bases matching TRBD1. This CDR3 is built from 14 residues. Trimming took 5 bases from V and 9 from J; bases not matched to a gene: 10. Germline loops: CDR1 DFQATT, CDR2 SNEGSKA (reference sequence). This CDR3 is CSAGGGTDRSPLHF. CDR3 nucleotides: TGCAGTGCTGGGGGGGGGACAGACCGTTCACCCCTCCACTTT.

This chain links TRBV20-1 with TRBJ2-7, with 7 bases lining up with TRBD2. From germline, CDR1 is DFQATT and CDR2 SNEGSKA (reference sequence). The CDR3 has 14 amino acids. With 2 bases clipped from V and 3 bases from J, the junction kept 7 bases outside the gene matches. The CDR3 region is CSARLGEGGYEQYF. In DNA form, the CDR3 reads TGCAGTGCTAGATTGGGGGAGGGTGGCTACGAGCAGTACTTC.

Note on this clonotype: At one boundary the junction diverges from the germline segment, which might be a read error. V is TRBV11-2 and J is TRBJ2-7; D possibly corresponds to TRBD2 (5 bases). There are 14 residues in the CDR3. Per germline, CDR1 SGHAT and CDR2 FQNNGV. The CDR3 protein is CASSVERRNYERYF. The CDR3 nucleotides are TGTGCCAGCAGTGTCGAGCGGAGAAACTACGAGCGGTACTTC. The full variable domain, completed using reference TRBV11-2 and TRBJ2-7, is EAGVAQSPRYKIIEKRQSVAFWCNPISGHATLYWYQQILGQGPKLLIQFQNNGVVDDSQLPKDRFSAERLKGVDSTLKIQPAKLEDSAVYLCASSVERRNYERYFGPGTRLTVT.

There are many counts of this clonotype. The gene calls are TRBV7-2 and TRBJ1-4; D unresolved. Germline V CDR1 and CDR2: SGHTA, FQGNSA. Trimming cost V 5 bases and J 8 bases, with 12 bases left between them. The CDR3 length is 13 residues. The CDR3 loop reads CASSPRGKEKLFF. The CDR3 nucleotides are TGTGCCAGCAGCCCCCGGGGAAAGGAAAAACTGTTTTTT.

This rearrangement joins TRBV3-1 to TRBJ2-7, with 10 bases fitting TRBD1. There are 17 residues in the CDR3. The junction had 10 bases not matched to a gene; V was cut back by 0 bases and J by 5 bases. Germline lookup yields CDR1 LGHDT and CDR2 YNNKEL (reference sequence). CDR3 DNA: TGTGCCAGCAGCCAAGATCCGTTGGGACAGGGGTGGGACGAGCAGTACTTC. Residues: CASSQDPLGQGWDEQYF.

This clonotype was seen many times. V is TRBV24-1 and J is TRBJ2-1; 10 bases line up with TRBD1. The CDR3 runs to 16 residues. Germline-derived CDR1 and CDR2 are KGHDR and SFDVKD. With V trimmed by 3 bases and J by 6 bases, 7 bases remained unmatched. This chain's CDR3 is CATSDPRQGAGNEQFF. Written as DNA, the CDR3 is TGTGCCACCAGTGATCCTAGACAGGGGGCCGGCAATGAGCAGTTCTTC.

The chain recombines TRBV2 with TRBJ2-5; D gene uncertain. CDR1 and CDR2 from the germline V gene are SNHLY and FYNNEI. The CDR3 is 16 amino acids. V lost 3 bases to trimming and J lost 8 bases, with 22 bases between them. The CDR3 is CASSDGLVGYGNTQYF. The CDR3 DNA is TGTGCCAGCAGTGATGGGCTAGTGGGATACGGAAACACCCAGTACTTC. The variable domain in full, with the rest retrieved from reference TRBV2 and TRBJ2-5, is EPEVTQTPSHQVTQMGQEVILRCVPISNHLYFYWYRQILGQKVEFLVSFYNNEISEKSEIFDDQFSVERPDGSNFTLKIRSTKLEDSAMYFCASSDGLVGYGNTQYFGPGTRLLVL.

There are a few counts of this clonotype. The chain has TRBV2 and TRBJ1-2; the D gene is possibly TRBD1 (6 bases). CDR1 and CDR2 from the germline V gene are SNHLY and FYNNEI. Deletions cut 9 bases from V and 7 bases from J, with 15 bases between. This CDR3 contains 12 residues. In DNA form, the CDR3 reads TGTGCCAGATCAACAGGGCTCTCTGGCTACACCTTC. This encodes CARSTGLSGYTF.

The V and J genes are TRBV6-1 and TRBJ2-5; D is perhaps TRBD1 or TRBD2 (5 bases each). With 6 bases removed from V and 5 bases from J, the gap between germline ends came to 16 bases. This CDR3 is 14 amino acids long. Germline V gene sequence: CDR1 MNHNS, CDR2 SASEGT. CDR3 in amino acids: CASRGESFSETQYF. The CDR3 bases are TGTGCCAGCAGGGGGGAGAGCTTTTCCGAGACCCAGTACTTC.

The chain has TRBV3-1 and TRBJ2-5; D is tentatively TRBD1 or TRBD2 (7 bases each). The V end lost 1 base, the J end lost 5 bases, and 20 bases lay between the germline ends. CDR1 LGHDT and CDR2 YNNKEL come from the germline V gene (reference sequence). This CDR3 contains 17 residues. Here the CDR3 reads CASSQGSQGGGPETQYF. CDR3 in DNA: TGTGCCAGCAGCCAAGGTTCTCAGGGGGGGGGACCGGAGACCCAGTACTTC.

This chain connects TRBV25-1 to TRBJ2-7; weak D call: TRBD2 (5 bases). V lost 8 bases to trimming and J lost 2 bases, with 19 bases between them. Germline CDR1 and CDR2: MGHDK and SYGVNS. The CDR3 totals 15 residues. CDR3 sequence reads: CASSPSQDLTYEQYF. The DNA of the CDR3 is TGTGCCAGCTCACCTAGCCAGGACTTAACCTACGAGCAGTACTTC.

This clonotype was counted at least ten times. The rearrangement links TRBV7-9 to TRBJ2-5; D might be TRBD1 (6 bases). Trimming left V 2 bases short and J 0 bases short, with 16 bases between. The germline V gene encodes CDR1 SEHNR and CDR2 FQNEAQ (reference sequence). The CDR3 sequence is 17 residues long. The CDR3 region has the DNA TGTGCCAGCAGCTTACCTTCGTACAGGGCGAACCAAGAGACCCAGTACTTC. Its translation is CASSLPSYRANQETQYF. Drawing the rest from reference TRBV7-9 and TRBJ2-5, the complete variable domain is DTGVSQNPRHKITKRGQNVTFRCDPISEHNRLYWYRQTLGQGPEFLTYFQNEAQLEKSRLLSDRFSAERPKGSFSTLEIQRTEQGDSAMYLCASSLPSYRANQETQYFGPGTRLLVL.

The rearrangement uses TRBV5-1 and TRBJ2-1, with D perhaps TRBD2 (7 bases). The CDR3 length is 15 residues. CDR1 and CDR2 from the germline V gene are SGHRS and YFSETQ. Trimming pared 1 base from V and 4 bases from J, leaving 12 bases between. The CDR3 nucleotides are TGCGCCAGCAGCTTGCCGGGGGGACAATACAATGAGCAGTTCTTC. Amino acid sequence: CASSLPGGQYNEQFF.

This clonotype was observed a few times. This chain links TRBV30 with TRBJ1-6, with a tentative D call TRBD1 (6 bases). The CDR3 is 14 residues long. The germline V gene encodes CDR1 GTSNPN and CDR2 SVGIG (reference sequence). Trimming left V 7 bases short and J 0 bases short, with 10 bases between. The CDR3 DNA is TGTGCCTCAAGGGGGAGCTCCTATAATTCACCCCTCCACTTT. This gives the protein CASRGSSYNSPLHF.

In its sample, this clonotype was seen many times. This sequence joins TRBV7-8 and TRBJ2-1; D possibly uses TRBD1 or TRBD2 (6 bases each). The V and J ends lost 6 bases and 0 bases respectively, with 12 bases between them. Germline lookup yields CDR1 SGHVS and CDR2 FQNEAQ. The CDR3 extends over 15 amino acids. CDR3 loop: CASSRRGLSYNEQFF. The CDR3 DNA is TGTGCCAGCAGTCGACGGGGGCTCTCCTACAATGAGCAGTTCTTC.

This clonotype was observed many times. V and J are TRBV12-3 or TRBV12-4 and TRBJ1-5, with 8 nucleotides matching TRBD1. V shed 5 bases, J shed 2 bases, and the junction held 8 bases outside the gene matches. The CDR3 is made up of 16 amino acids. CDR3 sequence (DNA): TGTGCCAGCAGTACCGGACAGGGAAGAGGCAATCAGCCCCAGCATTTT. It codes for CASSTGQGRGNQPQHF.

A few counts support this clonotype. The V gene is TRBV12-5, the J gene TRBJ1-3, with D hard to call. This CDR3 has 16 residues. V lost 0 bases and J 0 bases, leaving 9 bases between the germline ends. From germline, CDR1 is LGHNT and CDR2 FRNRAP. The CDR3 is CASGLVVTASGNTIYF. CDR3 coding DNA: TGTGCTAGTGGTTTGGTAGTCACAGCCTCTGGAAACACCATATATTTT.

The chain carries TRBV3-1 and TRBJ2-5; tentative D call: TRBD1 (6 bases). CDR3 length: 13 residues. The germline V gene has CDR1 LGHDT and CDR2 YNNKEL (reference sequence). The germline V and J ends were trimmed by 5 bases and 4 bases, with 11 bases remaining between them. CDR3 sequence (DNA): TGTGCCAGCAGCTTTCAGGGGTCAGAGACCCAGTACTTC. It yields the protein CASSFQGSETQYF.

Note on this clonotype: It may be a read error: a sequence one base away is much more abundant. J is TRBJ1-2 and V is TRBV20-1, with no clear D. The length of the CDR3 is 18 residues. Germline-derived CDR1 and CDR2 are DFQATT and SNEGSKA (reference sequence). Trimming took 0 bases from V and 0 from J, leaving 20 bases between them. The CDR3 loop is CSARDRVVGRIANYGYTF. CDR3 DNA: TGCAGTGCTAGAGATCGCGTGGTCGGGAGAATTGCTAACTATGGCTACACCTTC.

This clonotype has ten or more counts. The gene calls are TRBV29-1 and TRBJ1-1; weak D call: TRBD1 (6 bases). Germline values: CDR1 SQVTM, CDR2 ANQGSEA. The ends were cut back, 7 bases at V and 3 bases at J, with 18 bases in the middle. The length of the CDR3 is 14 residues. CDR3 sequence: CSGRGGRWDTEAFF. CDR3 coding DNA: TGCAGCGGAAGGGGGGGGCGGTGGGACACTGAAGCTTTCTTT.

The CDR3 nucleotides read TGTGCCAGCAGCTTCACGGGGGCCTCAAACTATGGCTACACCTTC. It translates to CASSFTGASNYGYTF. The chain couples TRBV11-2 to TRBJ1-2; maybe TRBD1 (6 bases). V was clipped by 3 bases and J by 2 bases, with 13 bases between them. CDR3 size: 15 residues. Germline-derived CDR1 and CDR2 are SGHAT and FQNNGV.

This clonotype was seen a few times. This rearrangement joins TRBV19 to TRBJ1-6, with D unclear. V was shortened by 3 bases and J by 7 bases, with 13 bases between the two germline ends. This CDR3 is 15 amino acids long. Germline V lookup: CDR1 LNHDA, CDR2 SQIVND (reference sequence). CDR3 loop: CASSMVAGFNSPLHF. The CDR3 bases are TGTGCCAGTAGTATGGTGGCGGGGTTCAATTCACCCCTCCACTTT.

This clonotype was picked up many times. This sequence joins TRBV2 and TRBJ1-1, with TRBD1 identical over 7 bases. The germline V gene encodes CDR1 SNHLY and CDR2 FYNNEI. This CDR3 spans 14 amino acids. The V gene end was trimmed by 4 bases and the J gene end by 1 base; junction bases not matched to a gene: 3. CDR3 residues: CASSAGQTNTEAFF. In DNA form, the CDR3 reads TGTGCCAGCAGTGCGGGACAGACGAACACTGAAGCTTTCTTT.

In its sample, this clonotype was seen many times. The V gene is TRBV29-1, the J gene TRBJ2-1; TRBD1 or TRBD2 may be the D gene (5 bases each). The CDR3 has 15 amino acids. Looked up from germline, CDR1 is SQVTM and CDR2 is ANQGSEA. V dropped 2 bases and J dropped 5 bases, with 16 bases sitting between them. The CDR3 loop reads CSVEFPWGNNNEQFF. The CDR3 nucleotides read TGCAGCGTTGAATTCCCTTGGGGGAACAACAATGAGCAGTTCTTC.

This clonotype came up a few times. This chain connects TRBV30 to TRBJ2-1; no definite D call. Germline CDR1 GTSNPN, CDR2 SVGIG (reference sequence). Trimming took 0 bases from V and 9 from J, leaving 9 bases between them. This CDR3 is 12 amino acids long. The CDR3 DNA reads TGTGCCTGGAGTGTGAACCTGGGTGAGCAGTTCTTC. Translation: CAWSVNLGEQFF. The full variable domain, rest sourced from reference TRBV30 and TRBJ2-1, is SQTIHQWPATLVQPVGSPLSLECTVEGTSNPNLYWYRQAAGRGLQLLFYSVGIGQISSEVPQNLSASRPQDRQFILSSKKLLLSDSGFYLCAWSVNLGEQFFGPGTRLTVL.

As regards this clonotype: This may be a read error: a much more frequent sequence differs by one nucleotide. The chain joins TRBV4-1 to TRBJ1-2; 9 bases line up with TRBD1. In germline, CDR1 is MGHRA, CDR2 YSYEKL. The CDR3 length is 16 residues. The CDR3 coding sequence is TGCGCCAGCAGAGGGACAGGGAAACATTTTAACTATGGCTGCACCTTC. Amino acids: CASRGTGKHFNYGCTF.

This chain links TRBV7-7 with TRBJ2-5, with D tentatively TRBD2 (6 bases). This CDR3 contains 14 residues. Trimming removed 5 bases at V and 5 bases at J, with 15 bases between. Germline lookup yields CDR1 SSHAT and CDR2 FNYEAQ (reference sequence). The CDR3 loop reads CASSGHGGYETQYF. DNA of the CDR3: TGTGCCAGCAGCGGACACGGGGGTTACGAGACCCAGTACTTC.

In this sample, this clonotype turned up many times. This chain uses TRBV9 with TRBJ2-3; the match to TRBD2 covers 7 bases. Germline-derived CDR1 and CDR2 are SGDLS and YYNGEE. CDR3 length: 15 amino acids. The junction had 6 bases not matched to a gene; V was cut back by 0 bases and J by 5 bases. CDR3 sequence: CASSVDFAGEDTQYF. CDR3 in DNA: TGTGCCAGCAGCGTAGACTTCGCGGGGGAAGATACGCAGTATTTT.

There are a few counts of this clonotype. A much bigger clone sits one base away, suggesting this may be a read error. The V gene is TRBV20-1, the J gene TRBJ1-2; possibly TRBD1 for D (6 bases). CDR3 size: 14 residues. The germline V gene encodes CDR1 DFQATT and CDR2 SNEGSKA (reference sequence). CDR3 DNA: TGCAGTGCTAGAGAATTGGGGGCGGGCTATGGCTACGCCTTC. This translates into CSARELGAGYGYAF.

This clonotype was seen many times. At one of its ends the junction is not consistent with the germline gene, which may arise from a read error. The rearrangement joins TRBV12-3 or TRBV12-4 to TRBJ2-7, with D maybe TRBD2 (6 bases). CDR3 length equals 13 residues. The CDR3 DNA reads TGTGCCAGCAGTTGGCGGGGTTACTACGGGCAGTACTTC. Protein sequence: CASSWRGYYGQYF.